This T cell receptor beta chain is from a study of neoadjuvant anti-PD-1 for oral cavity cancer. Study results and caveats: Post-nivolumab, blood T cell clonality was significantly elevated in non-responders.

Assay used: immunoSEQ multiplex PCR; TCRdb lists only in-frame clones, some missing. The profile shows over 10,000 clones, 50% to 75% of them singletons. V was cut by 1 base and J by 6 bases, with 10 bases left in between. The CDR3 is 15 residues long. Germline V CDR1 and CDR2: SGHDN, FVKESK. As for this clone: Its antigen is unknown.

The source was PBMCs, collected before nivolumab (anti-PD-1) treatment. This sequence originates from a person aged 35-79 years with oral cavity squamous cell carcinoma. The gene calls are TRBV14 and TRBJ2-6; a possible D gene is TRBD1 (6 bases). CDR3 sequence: CASSQVTGLANVLTF. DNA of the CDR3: TGTGCCAGCAGCCAAGTTACAGGGTTGGCCAACGTCCTGACTTTC. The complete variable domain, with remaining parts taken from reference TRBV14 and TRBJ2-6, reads EAGVTQFPSHSVIEKGQTVTLRCDPISGHDNLYWYRRVMGKEIKFLLHFVKESKQDESGMPNNRFLAERTGGTYSTLKVQPAELEDSGVYFCASSQVTGLANVLTFGAGSRLTVL.